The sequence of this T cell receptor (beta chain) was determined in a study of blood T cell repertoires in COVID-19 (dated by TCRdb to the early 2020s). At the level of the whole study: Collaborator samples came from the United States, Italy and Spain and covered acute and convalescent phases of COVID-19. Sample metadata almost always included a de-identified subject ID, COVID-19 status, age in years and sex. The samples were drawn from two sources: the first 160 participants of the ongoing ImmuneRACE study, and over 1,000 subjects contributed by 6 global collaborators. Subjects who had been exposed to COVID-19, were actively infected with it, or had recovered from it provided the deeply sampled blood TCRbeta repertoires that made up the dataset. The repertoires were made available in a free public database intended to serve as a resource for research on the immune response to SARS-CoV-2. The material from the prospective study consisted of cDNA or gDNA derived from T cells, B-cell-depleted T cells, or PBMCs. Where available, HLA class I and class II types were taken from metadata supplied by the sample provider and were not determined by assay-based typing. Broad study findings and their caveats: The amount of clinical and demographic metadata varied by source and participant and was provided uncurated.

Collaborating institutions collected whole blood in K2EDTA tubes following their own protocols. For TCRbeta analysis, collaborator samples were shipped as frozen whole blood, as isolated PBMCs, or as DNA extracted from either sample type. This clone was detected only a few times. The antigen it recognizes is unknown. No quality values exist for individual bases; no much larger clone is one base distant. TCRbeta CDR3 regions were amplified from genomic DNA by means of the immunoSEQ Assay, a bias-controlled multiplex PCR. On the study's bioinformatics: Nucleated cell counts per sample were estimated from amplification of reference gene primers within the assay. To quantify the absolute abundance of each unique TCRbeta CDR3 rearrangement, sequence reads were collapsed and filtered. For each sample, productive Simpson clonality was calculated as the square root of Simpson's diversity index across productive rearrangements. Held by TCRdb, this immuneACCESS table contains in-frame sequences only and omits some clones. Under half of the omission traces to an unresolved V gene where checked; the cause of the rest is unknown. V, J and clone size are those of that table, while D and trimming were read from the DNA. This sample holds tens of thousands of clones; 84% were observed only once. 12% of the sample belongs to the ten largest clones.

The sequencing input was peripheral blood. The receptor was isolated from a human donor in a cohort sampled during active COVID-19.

The sequenced DNA: TGTGCCTCCTCTACCGGGGCCAACGTCCTGACTTTC. Translation gives CASSTGANVLTF. The chain links TRBV19 with TRBJ2-6; too little of a D gene remains to name it. Including cysteine and phenylalanine, the CDR3 has 12 amino acids. Only the CDR3 DNA stays, 36 bases, in frame from base 1. For CDR1 and CDR2, the germline V gene (reference sequence) lists LNHDA and SQIVND. V loses 11 bases of germline sequence and J loses 4 bases, and the interval between the two ends is 9 bases.